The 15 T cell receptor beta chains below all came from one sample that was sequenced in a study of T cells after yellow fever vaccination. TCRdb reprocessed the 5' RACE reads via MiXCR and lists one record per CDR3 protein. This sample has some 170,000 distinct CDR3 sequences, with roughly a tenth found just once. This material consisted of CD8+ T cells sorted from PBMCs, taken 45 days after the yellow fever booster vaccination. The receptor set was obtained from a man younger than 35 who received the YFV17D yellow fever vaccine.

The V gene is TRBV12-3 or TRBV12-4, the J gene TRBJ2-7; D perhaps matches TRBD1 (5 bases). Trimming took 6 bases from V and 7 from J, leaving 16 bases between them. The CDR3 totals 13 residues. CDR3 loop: CASSQAGPWEQYF. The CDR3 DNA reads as TGTGCCAGCAGCCAAGCAGGGCCGTGGGAGCAGTACTTC.

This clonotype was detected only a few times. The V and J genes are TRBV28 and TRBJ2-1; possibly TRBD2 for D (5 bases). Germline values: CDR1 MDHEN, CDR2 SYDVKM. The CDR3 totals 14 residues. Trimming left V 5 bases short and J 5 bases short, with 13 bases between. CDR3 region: CASSDGSGNNEQFF. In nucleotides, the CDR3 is TGTGCCAGCAGTGATGGGAGTGGAAACAATGAGCAGTTCTTC.

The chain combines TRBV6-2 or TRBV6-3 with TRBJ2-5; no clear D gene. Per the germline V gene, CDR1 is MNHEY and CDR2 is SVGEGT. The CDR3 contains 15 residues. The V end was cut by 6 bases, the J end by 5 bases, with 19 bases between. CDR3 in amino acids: CASRLWARQMETQYF. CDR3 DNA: TGTGCCAGCAGATTGTGGGCAAGGCAAATGGAGACCCAGTACTTC.

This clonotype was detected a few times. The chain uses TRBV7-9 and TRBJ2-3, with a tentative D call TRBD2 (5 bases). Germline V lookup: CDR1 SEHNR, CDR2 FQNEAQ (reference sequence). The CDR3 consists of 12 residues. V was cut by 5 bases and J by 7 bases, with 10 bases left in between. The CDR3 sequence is CASSPPGYTQYF. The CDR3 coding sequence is TGTGCCAGCAGCCCCCCGGGGTATACGCAGTATTTT.

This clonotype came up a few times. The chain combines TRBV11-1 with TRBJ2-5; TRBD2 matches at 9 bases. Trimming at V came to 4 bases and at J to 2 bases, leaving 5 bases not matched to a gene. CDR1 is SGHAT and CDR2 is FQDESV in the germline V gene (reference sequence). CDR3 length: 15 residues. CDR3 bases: TGTGCCAGCAGCTCGCGACTAGCGGAGCAAGAGACCCAGTACTTC. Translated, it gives CASSSRLAEQETQYF.

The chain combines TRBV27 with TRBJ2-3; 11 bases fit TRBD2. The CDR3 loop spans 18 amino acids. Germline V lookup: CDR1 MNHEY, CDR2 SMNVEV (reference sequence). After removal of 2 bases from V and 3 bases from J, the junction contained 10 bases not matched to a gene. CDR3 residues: CASSLVFSGGGLTDTQYF. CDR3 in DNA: TGTGCCAGCAGTTTAGTATTTAGCGGGGGGGGCCTGACAGATACGCAGTATTTT.

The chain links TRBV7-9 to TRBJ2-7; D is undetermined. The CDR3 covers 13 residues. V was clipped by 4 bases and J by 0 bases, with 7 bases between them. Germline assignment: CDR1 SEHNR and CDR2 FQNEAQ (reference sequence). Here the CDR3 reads CASSWQSSYEQYV. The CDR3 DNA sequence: TGTGCCAGCAGCTGGCAGAGCTCCTACGAGCAGTACGTC.

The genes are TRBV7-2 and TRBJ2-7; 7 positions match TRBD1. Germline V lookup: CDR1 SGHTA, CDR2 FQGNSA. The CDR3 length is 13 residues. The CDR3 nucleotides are TGTGCCAGCAGTTTAGAGGGGGCTTACGAGCAGTACGTC. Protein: CASSLEGAYEQYV.

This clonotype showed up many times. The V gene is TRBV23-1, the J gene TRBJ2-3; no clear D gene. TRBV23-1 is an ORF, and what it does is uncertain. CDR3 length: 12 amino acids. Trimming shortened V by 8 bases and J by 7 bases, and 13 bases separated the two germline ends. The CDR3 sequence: CASAGRRNTQYF. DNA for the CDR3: TGCGCCAGCGCCGGCCGTAGGAATACGCAGTATTTT.

CDR3 DNA sequence: TGTGCCAGCACCCTGGGGGGTCTGCCCCAGCATTTT. Protein sequence: CASTLGGLPQHF. The chain links TRBV12-3 or TRBV12-4 to TRBJ1-5; tentatively, D is TRBD1 (5 bases). V was cut by 7 bases and J by 9 bases, with 13 bases left in between. CDR3 size: 12 residues.

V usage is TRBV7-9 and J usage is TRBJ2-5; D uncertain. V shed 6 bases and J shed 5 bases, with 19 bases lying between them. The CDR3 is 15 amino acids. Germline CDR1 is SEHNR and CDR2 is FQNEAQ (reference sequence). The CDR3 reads CASSPSVASQETQYF. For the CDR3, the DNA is TGTGCCAGCAGTCCAAGCGTAGCATCCCAGGAGACCCAGTACTTC.

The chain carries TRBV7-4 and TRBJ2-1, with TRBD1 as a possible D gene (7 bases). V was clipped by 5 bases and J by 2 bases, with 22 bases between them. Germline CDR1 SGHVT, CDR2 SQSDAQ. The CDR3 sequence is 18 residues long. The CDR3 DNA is TGTGCCAGCAGCCAACCAAAAAGGAGGGGGCCAACCTACAATGAGCAGTTCTTC. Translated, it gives CASSQPKRRGPTYNEQFF.

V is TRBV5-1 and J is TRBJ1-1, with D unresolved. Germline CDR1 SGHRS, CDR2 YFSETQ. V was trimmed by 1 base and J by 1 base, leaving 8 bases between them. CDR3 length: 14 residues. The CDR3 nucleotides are TGCGCCAGCAGCTTGTCACACCGGAACACTGAAGCTTTCTTT. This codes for CASSLSHRNTEAFF.

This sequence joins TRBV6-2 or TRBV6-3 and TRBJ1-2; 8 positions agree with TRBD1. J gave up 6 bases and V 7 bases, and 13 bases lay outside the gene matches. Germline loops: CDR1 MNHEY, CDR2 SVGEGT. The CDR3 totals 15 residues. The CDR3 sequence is CASKWTGTGLDGYTF. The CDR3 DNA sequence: TGTGCCAGCAAATGGACTGGGACAGGACTAGATGGCTACACCTTC.

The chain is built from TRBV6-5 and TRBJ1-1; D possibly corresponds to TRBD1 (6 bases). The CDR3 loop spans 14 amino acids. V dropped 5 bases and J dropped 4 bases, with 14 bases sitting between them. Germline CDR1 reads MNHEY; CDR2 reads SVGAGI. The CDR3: CASSLQGHVTEAFF. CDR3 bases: TGTGCCAGCAGTCTCCAGGGGCATGTCACTGAAGCTTTCTTT.